Below, 16 T cell receptor beta chains from the same sample are listed, as sequenced in a study of shared clonotypes between healthy human individuals (dated by TCRdb to about 2020). The method behind the library was the immunoSEQ multiplex PCR assay. TCRdb holds this immuneACCESS table with in-frame rearrangements only. Some clones are missing; in checked studies, unresolved V genes explain under half, and the rest has no known cause. This sample is represented by about 96,000 clones; about half of them were singletons. The ten largest clones take up more than 12% of the sample. Sequenced: PBMCs. These receptors were collected from a woman in her 40s in good health. Some clones in this sample may be carry-over from other donors' samples.

This clone was seen more than once but under ten times. The chain is built from TRBV5-1 and TRBJ1-6, with D perhaps matching TRBD1 (6 bases). This CDR3 has 14 residues. Trimming cost V 4 bases and J 15 bases, with 20 bases left between them. Germline loops: CDR1 SGHRS, CDR2 YFSETQ. DNA for the CDR3: TGCGCCAGCAGCCTAGGGACACGGGCTGTGGACCTCCACTTT. Translation gives CASSLGTRAVDLHF.

The chain joins TRBV7-2 to TRBJ1-4, with D possibly matching TRBD1 (5 bases). CDR3 length equals 15 residues. Trimming stripped 1 base from V and 8 bases from J, with 14 bases between. The V gene's germline CDR1 is SGHTA and CDR2 FQGNSA. The CDR3 loop reads CASSLVLLPGEKLFF. As DNA, the CDR3 is TGTGCCAGCAGCTTAGTGTTGCTCCCAGGGGAAAAACTGTTTTTT. Full variable domain (missing parts from reference TRBV7-2 and TRBJ1-4): GAGVSQSPSNKVTEKGKDVELRCDPISGHTALYWYRQSLGQGLEFLIYFQGNSAPDKSGLPSDRFSAERTGGSVSTLTIQRTQQEDSAVYLCASSLVLLPGEKLFFGSGTQLSVL.

A few counts support this clone. The CDR3 sequence is CAISVGRGNTEAFF. In DNA form, the CDR3 reads TGTGCCATCAGTGTAGGCAGGGGGAACACTGAAGCTTTCTTT. This chain uses TRBV10-3 with TRBJ1-1, with D possibly being TRBD1 (6 bases). The CDR3 loop spans 14 amino acids. V dropped 4 bases and J dropped 1 base, with 10 bases sitting between them. Germline lookup yields CDR1 ENHRY and CDR2 SYGVKD.

This clone was seen repeatedly, ten times or more. This chain joins TRBV30 and TRBJ2-1, with 10 bases fitting TRBD2. The CDR3 has 15 amino acids. The V gene end was trimmed by 2 bases and the J gene end by 8 bases; junction bases not matched to a gene: 9. CDR1 GTSNPN and CDR2 SVGIG come from the germline V gene (reference sequence). CDR3 nucleotides: TGTGCCTGGAGTTCCGGGACTAGCGAGGGCGATGAGCAGTTCTTC. Encoded protein: CAWSSGTSEGDEQFF.

This clone was seen a single time. The CDR3 loop reads CASSLMAGETQYF. In DNA form, the CDR3 reads TGTGCCAGCAGCTTAATGGCGGGAGAGACCCAGTACTTC. The chain is built from TRBV11-3 and TRBJ2-5; D may be TRBD2 (5 bases). CDR1 is SGHNT, CDR2 YENEEA, per germline. The CDR3 is made up of 13 amino acids. The germline V and J ends were trimmed by 2 bases and 4 bases, with 8 bases remaining between them.

At least ten counts were recorded for this clone. The chain uses TRBV30 and TRBJ2-5; D perhaps matches TRBD1 (6 bases). V was trimmed by 3 bases and J by 0 bases, leaving 17 bases between them. Germline V gene data show CDR1 as GTSNPN and CDR2 as SVGIG (reference sequence). The CDR3 covers 16 residues. In DNA form, the CDR3 reads TGTGCCTGGAGCCGAGGACAGACTGGCTACCAAGAGACCCAGTACTTC. It is translated as CAWSRGQTGYQETQYF.

V gene TRBV7-9 combines with J gene TRBJ2-5; no clear D gene. Germline CDR1 is SEHNR and CDR2 is FQNEAQ (reference sequence). CDR3 size: 11 residues. V gave up 4 bases and J gave up 11 bases, with 11 bases separating them. CDR3 sequence reads: CASSSRSEQYF. The CDR3 DNA reads as TGTGCCAGCAGCTCTCGGTCGGAGCAGTACTTC.

This clone was counted only a few times. A much larger clone differs from this one at a single base, so this may be a read error. The V gene is TRBV7-2, the J gene TRBJ2-2; D gene uncertain. The V end was cut by 0 bases, the J end by 0 bases, with 2 bases between. The germline CDR1 and CDR2 sequences are SGHTA and FQGNSA. The CDR3 has 14 amino acids. The CDR3 DNA is TGTGCCAGCAGCTTAGCGTCGAACACCGGGGAGCTGTTTTTT. Its protein is CASSLASNTGELFF.

This clone was seen a handful of times. This chain connects TRBV7-2 to TRBJ2-1; D assignment may be TRBD1 or TRBD2 (5 bases each). Germline V gene lookup returns CDR1 SGHTA and CDR2 FQGNSA. The CDR3 consists of 18 residues. V lost 4 bases and J 4 bases, leaving 23 bases between the germline ends. The CDR3 region is CASSSGLPRGALYNEQFF. The CDR3 DNA is TGTGCCAGCAGCTCCGGACTGCCCCGGGGCGCCCTTTACAATGAGCAGTTCTTC.

This sequence joins TRBV29-1 and TRBJ2-7, with 8 bases that match TRBD1. Germline values: CDR1 SQVTM, CDR2 ANQGSEA. The CDR3 totals 16 residues. With 3 bases clipped from V and 4 bases from J, the junction kept 14 bases outside the gene matches. CDR3 region: CSVEWGAGTGAYEQYF. The CDR3 DNA is TGCAGCGTTGAGTGGGGGGCCGGGACAGGAGCATACGAGCAGTACTTC.

This clone was counted a few times. The V gene is TRBV2, the J gene TRBJ2-7; D is unclear. Germline values: CDR1 SNHLY, CDR2 FYNNEI. CDR3 size: 12 residues. The V end lost 0 bases, the J end lost 3 bases, and 3 bases lay between the germline ends. The CDR3 is CASSEASYEQYF. In DNA form, the CDR3 reads TGTGCCAGCAGTGAAGCCAGCTACGAGCAGTACTTC.

This clone was recorded many times. The chain links TRBV7-9 to TRBJ2-7, with D maybe TRBD2 (6 bases). Germline assignment: CDR1 SEHNR and CDR2 FQNEAQ (reference sequence). The V gene lost 5 bases and the J gene lost 3 bases, with 17 bases spanning the gap. This CDR3 has 15 amino acids. The CDR3 here is CASSATGVGLYEQYF. The CDR3 DNA reads as TGTGCCAGCAGCGCAACGGGAGTCGGTCTCTACGAGCAGTACTTC. Full variable domain (rest looked up from reference TRBV7-9 and TRBJ2-7): DTGVSQNPRHKITKRGQNVTFRCDPISEHNRLYWYRQTLGQGPEFLTYFQNEAQLEKSRLLSDRFSAERPKGSFSTLEIQRTEQGDSAMYLCASSATGVGLYEQYFGPGTRLTVT.

In regard to this clone: A read error likely explains this, since a far larger clone differs by one base. This sequence joins TRBV7-9 and TRBJ2-5, with D possibly TRBD1 on 6 matching bases. The J call may not be correct, given that the DNA end is closer to TRBJ2-7. The length of the CDR3 is 14 residues. Germline CDR1 reads SEHNR; CDR2 reads FQNEAQ (reference sequence). CDR3 in amino acids: CASSQDSRPYEQYF. CDR3 nucleotides: TGTGCCAGCAGCCAGGACAGTCGACCTTACGAGCAGTACTTC.

This clone was seen repeatedly, ten times or more. This rearrangement joins TRBV11-2 to TRBJ2-7; perhaps TRBD2 as D (5 bases). V lost 4 bases, J lost 2 bases, and 18 bases lay in between. The CDR3 spans 16 residues. Germline CDR1 and CDR2: SGHAT and FQNNGV. The CDR3 DNA reads TGTGCCAGCAGCTCCTATCCACGGGGTGCAACCTACGAGCAGTACTTC. Its translation is CASSSYPRGATYEQYF.

This clone was picked up many times. V is TRBV4-2 and J is TRBJ2-1; D remains unclear. The CDR3 sequence is 12 residues long. CDR1 is LGHNA, CDR2 YNFKEQ, per germline. Between the trimmed V and J ends, which lost 1 base and 7 bases, there was a span of 5 bases. CDR3 in amino acids: CASSQGENEQFF. CDR3 sequence (DNA): TGTGCCAGCAGCCAAGGTGAGAATGAGCAGTTCTTC.

This clone came up many times. The chain joins TRBV12-5 to TRBJ1-2; the D gene is possibly TRBD1 (5 bases). V dropped 7 bases and J dropped 6 bases, with 15 bases sitting between them. The CDR3 totals 13 residues. CDR1 and CDR2 (germline): LGHNT, FRNRAP. The CDR3 nucleotides are TGTGCTAGTGCCGATACAGGATTCAATGGCTACACCTTC. It encodes CASADTGFNGYTF. The complete variable domain, with remaining parts taken from reference TRBV12-5 and TRBJ1-2, reads DARVTQTPRHKVTEMGQEVTMRCQPILGHNTVFWYRQTMMQGLELLAYFRNRAPLDDSGMPKDRFSAEMPDATLATLKIQPSEPRDSAVYFCASADTGFNGYTFGSGTRLTVV.